This record covers a single T cell receptor beta chain. TCRdb redid the calling of the RACE reads with MiXCR, one entry per CDR3 protein. Of over 50,000 distinct CDR3 sequences listed, roughly 11% are singletons. These data belong to a study of human T cells and chemical hapten exposure. Study background: Upper back patch tests used 0.01% DPC, scored after 6 days.

Time point here: patch test 1, 2 weeks after DPC sensitization. Treatment reported: therapeutic diphenylcyclopropenone sensitization with weekly scalp DPC. The authors' total RNA extraction used unfractionated whole blood. This CDR3 is built from 16 residues. Per germline, CDR1 SGHRS and CDR2 YFSETQ. Trimming took off 0 bases at V and 4 bases at J, with 13 bases between the two ends. Sequences were derived from whole blood, sampled in connection with sensitization to the hapten diphenylcyclopropenone (DPC). This TCR derives from a woman in her 40s with alopecia areata. Some clones in this sample may be carry-over from other donors' samples. This chain links TRBV5-1 with TRBJ2-2, with D maybe TRBD2 (6 bases). In DNA form, the CDR3 reads TGCGCCAGCAGCTTGGTGGTTAGCGGAGGCACCGGGGAGCTGTTTTTT. As protein: CASSLVVSGGTGELFF.